This T cell receptor (beta chain) comes out of a study of glioma-infiltrating T cells after dendritic cell vaccination. In the study overall: Autologous tumor lysate was loaded overnight onto monocyte-derived dendritic cells grown seven days with IL-4 and GM-CSF. Patients received three intradermal dendritic cell vaccine injections at biweekly intervals.

Time point meaning: after dendritic cell vaccination, including at tumor progression/relapse. This CDR3 is 15 amino acids long. V was cut by 2 bases and J by 0 bases, with 8 bases left in between. Germline V gives CDR1 WSHSY, CDR2 SAAADI. Profiling relied on immunoSEQ multiplex PCR, and the TCRdb table lists in-frame clones only, not all of them. The table shows tens of thousands of clones, with roughly 87% occurring only once. The chain uses TRBV10-2 and TRBJ1-5; no reliable D call. This specimen was blood, taken after dendritic cell vaccination. This TCR derives from a human donor with glioblastoma. The CDR3 region is CASSESGYSNQPQHF. The DNA for the CDR3 is TGCGCCAGCAGTGAGAGCGGGTATAGCAATCAGCCCCAGCATTTT.